This T cell receptor beta chain was identified during a study of regulatory T cells in long-lasting Graves disease. Across the whole study: Patients with persistent Graves' disease had over 5 years of antithyroid drugs and persistent TSH receptor antibodies.

Germline V lookup: CDR1 SGHNT, CDR2 YENEEA. This CDR3 is 15 amino acids long. J lost 5 bases, V lost 6 bases, and 7 bases had no gene match. Time point described: persistent/refractory GD, antithyroid drugs over 5 years with positive TRAb. Scientists built the TCR library using RNA that was extracted from PBMCs. In its sample, this clonotype was seen a few times. Its antigen is not known. For TCR beta, libraries came from iRepertoire HTBI primers and Arm-PCR of CDR3 regions. Original analysis: Samples collectively showed 62 TRBV and more than 12 TRBJ segments. TCRdb redid the calling of the multiplex PCR reads with MiXCR, one entry per CDR3 protein. The V and J calls were determined by TCRdb, not by the authors. The sample lists about 660,000 distinct CDR3 sequences, 30% occurring once. Broader study findings: The study found TRBV28, TRBJ1-2 and TRBJ2-5 favored in persistent disease. In persistent patients, shared public clonotypes (over 2,500) outnumbered those in new patients (around 1,000).

The receptor's source is a female donor with Graves disease. Material: peripheral blood mononuclear cells (PBMCs), obtained when the disease was refractory, from a patient treated with antithyroid drugs. The rearrangement uses TRBV11-3 and TRBJ2-2; TRBD1 aligns across 9 bases. CDR3 in DNA: TGTGCCAGCAGTGCCGGGACAGGGTTGACCGGGGAGCTGTTTTTT. It specifies CASSAGTGLTGELFF.